Below, 26 T cell receptor beta chains from the same sample are listed, as sequenced in a study of blood T cells in healthy people across ages. Sample-barcoded 5' priming and a J-beta primer mix drove a second PCR of about 6 to 11 cycles. Each CDR3 protein gets one entry after TCRdb re-called the 5' RACE reads with MiXCR. The data contain over 1,200,000 distinct CDR3 sequences, around 59% of them singletons. The sequencing input was blood. The source is a man younger than 35 in good health.

The rearrangement uses TRBV3-1 and TRBJ2-1, with D perhaps being TRBD1 or TRBD2 (6 bases each). The J call is uncertain, as TRBJ2-7 better fits the DNA end. The CDR3 is made up of 15 amino acids. The germline V gene encodes CDR1 LGHDT and CDR2 YNNKEL (reference sequence). CDR3 DNA sequence: TGTGCCAGCAGCGATGACGGGGGCTTCTCCTACGAGCAGTACTTC. It encodes CASSDDGGFSYEQYF.

CDR3 sequence (DNA): TGTGCCAGCAGCCGAGCAGGGAACCGCGAGCAGTACTTC. Its translation is CASSRAGNREQYF. The chain recombines TRBV3-1 with TRBJ2-7; D is possibly TRBD1 (5 bases). This CDR3 contains 13 residues. Germline CDR1 is LGHDT and CDR2 is YNNKEL (reference sequence). V was shortened by 4 bases and J by 6 bases, with 13 bases between the two germline ends.

The CDR3 loop reads CASSSTSGSLTDTQYF. CDR3 nucleotide sequence: TGCGCCAGCAGCTCGACTAGCGGCTCGCTCACAGATACGCAGTATTTT. The chain is built from TRBV4-1 and TRBJ2-3; the match to TRBD2 covers 9 bases. Trimming at V came to 5 bases and at J to 2 bases, leaving 8 bases not matched to a gene. Germline V gene sequence: CDR1 MGHRA, CDR2 YSYEKL. This CDR3 region has 16 residues.

The CDR3 reads CASSLGFGLGDETQYF. The CDR3, as DNA: TGCGCCAGCAGCTTGGGCTTCGGACTAGGAGACGAGACCCAGTACTTC. The gene calls are TRBV5-1 and TRBJ2-4; 7 bases line up with TRBD2. The closer fit of TRBJ2-5 to the DNA end suggests the J call may be wrong. Germline V CDR1 and CDR2: SGHRS, YFSETQ. The CDR3 consists of 16 residues.

This clonotype was seen once. The chain couples TRBV6-2 or TRBV6-3 to TRBJ2-7; D is uncertain. The CDR3 is made up of 14 amino acids. Germline-derived CDR1 and CDR2 are MNHEY and SVGEGT. V was cut by 4 bases and J by 7 bases, with 17 bases left in between. The CDR3 loop reads CASSSIGRYNEQYF. As DNA, the CDR3 is TGTGCCAGCAGTTCTATTGGACGGTACAATGAGCAGTACTTC.

In its sample, this clonotype was seen many times. The rearrangement links TRBV7-9 to TRBJ2-1, with no clear D. Trimming cost V 1 base and J 5 bases, with 3 bases left between them. Germline CDR1 and CDR2: SEHNR and FQNEAQ (reference sequence). CDR3 length: 12 amino acids. The CDR3 region is CASSLVNNEQFF. CDR3 in DNA: TGTGCCAGCAGCTTAGTTAACAATGAGCAGTTCTTC.

This clonotype was seen more than once but under ten times. The chain links TRBV4-1 to TRBJ1-2; 8 positions match TRBD1. The CDR3 runs 17 residues. The germline gives CDR1 MGHRA, CDR2 YSYEKL. V shed 1 base, J shed 2 bases, and the junction held 9 bases outside the gene matches. The DNA of the CDR3 is TGCGCCAGCAGCCAAGTTCCTCAGACAGGGGTAAACTATGGCTACACCTTC. This gives the protein CASSQVPQTGVNYGYTF.

The chain recombines TRBV4-2 with TRBJ2-7; D is unresolved. Trimming removed 0 bases at V and 0 bases at J, with 6 bases between. CDR1 LGHNA and CDR2 YNFKEQ come from the germline V gene. The CDR3 spans 14 residues. The CDR3 protein is CASSQEGPSYEQYF. The DNA for the CDR3 is TGTGCCAGCAGCCAAGAAGGTCCCTCCTACGAGCAGTACTTC.

The chain links TRBV28 to TRBJ2-7; 9 positions agree with TRBD1. The CDR3 length is 17 residues. The ends lost 4 bases at V and 6 bases at J; junction bases unmatched: 16. CDR1 and CDR2 (germline): MDHEN, SYDVKM. In nucleotides, the CDR3 is TGTGCCAGCAGTTCCCTTCAAACCGGGACAGGGAATCGCGAGCAGTACTTC. This translates into CASSSLQTGTGNREQYF.

The genes are TRBV4-3 and TRBJ1-2; D not certain. V was cut by 4 bases and J by 4 bases, with 16 bases left in between. CDR3 length: 15 residues. The germline gives CDR1 LGHNA, CDR2 YSLEER. CDR3 residues: CASSRLKDDSYGYTF. DNA for the CDR3: TGCGCCAGCAGCCGTCTGAAGGATGATAGCTATGGCTACACCTTC.

The chain carries TRBV29-1 and TRBJ2-1; D tentatively fits TRBD1 or TRBD2 (5 bases each). The CDR3 is 14 residues long. Germline V gene data show CDR1 as SQVTM and CDR2 as ANQGSEA. The V gene lost 2 bases and the J gene lost 2 bases, with 10 bases spanning the gap. CDR3: CSVEFGGAYNEQFF. Written as DNA, the CDR3 is TGCAGCGTTGAATTTGGGGGTGCCTACAATGAGCAGTTCTTC.

The V and J genes are TRBV7-2 and TRBJ2-3; the D is unclear. The CDR3 loop spans 15 amino acids. From germline, CDR1 is SGHTA and CDR2 FQGNSA. V was cut by 1 base and J by 5 bases, with 13 bases left in between. As DNA, the CDR3 is TGTGCCAGCAGCTTAGGCGCCAAATTGGGAGATACGCAGTATTTT. It encodes CASSLGAKLGDTQYF.

The chain couples TRBV20-1 to TRBJ2-3, with 9 bases matching TRBD2. Germline trimming cut 5 bases from V and 8 bases from J; bases unmatched to any gene: 17. This CDR3 is 16 amino acids long. Germline values: CDR1 DFQATT, CDR2 SNEGSKA (reference sequence). This CDR3 is CSAVPSGTPFLGTQYF. DNA of the CDR3: TGCAGTGCTGTTCCTAGCGGGACTCCTTTCCTCGGTACGCAGTATTTT.

The count of this clonotype is one. The rearrangement uses TRBV11-2 and TRBJ1-4, with unresolved D. The CDR3 spans 15 residues. The germline V and J ends were trimmed by 0 bases and 5 bases, with 10 bases remaining between them. The germline CDR1 and CDR2 sequences are SGHAT and FQNNGV. CDR3 residues: CASSLEGRANEKLFF. DNA for the CDR3: TGTGCCAGCAGCTTAGAAGGGAGGGCGAATGAAAAACTGTTTTTT.

This clonotype was seen a handful of times. The chain uses TRBV29-1 and TRBJ2-7; D unclear. CDR3 length: 12 amino acids. The germline CDR1 and CDR2 sequences are SQVTM and ANQGSEA. V was cut by 6 bases and J by 2 bases, with 11 bases left in between. The DNA for the CDR3 is TGCAGCGTCTATCACGGAGCCTACGAGCAGTACTTC. It is translated as CSVYHGAYEQYF.

The CDR3: CASSLVSLDRGELFF. CDR3 nucleotides: TGCGCCAGCAGCTTGGTTTCTCTAGACCGCGGGGAGCTGTTTTTT. The chain carries TRBV5-1 and TRBJ2-2, with unresolved D. CDR1 is SGHRS and CDR2 is YFSETQ in the germline V gene. Trimming removed 0 bases from V and 7 bases from J, with 13 bases in between. CDR3 length equals 15 residues.

This clonotype was seen more than once but under ten times. J is TRBJ1-2 and V is TRBV12-3 or TRBV12-4; 8 nucleotides line up with TRBD1. V shed 3 bases and J 8 bases; nucleotides not matched to a gene: 8. CDR3 size: 14 residues. The CDR3, as DNA: TGTGCCAGCAGTTTCCGCGGGACAGGCCTCGGCTACACCTTC. Protein: CASSFRGTGLGYTF.

This clonotype came up a few times. This sequence joins TRBV3-1 and TRBJ2-5, with 7 bases fitting TRBD2. Germline trimming cut 4 bases from V and 4 bases from J; bases unmatched to any gene: 9. CDR1 and CDR2 from the germline V gene are LGHDT and YNNKEL (reference sequence). The CDR3 consists of 15 residues. CDR3 sequence (DNA): TGTGCCAGCAGCCTAATGGTGGGGGGGAGAGAGACCCAGTACTTC. As protein: CASSLMVGGRETQYF.

This chain uses TRBV4-3 with TRBJ1-2; D gene uncertain. The CDR3 runs to 13 residues. Germline V gene lookup returns CDR1 LGHNA and CDR2 YSLEER. With 1 base removed from V and 4 bases from J, the gap between germline ends came to 7 bases. CDR3 protein: CASSQAPTYGYTF. In DNA form, the CDR3 reads TGCGCCAGCAGCCAAGCCCCCACCTATGGCTACACCTTC.

CDR3 nucleotide sequence: TGTGCCAGCACAGGGGGACTAGGAACTGAAGCTTTCTTT. Translation: CASTGGLGTEAFF. The chain employs TRBV25-1 and TRBJ1-1; 7 bases are a match to TRBD1. V shed 7 bases and J 5 bases; nucleotides not matched to a gene: 7. There are 13 residues in the CDR3. The germline CDR1 and CDR2 sequences are MGHDK and SYGVNS.

The sample holds a few counts of this clonotype. The V and J genes are TRBV20-1 and TRBJ2-7; 15 bases match TRBD2. Trimming cost V 1 base and J 0 bases; bases outside gene matches: 7. CDR1 and CDR2 from the germline V gene are DFQATT and SNEGSKA (reference sequence). The CDR3 is 18 amino acids. This CDR3 is CSARAEGTSGRFSYEQYF. CDR3 coding DNA: TGCAGTGCTAGAGCGGAAGGGACTAGCGGGAGGTTCTCCTACGAGCAGTACTTC.

The chain employs TRBV7-2 and TRBJ2-5; 8 nucleotides agree with TRBD2. Near its end, the DNA agrees better with TRBJ2-7, so the J call may be wrong. The germline V gene has CDR1 SGHTA and CDR2 FQGNSA. The CDR3 runs 15 residues. The CDR3 region has the DNA TGTGCCAGCAGCTTGATTAGCGGGAACAACGACGAGCAGTACTTC. Translation gives CASSLISGNNDEQYF.

The chain joins TRBV6-1 to TRBJ1-1, with unresolved D. CDR1 MNHNS and CDR2 SASEGT come from the germline V gene. The CDR3 runs to 14 residues. The V gene lost 2 bases and the J gene lost 4 bases, with 11 bases spanning the gap. The CDR3 loop reads CASSESGGFTEAFF. CDR3 DNA sequence: TGTGCCAGCAGTGAATCTGGAGGGTTCACTGAAGCTTTCTTT.

V and J are TRBV21-1 and TRBJ2-4; the table's D gene call, TRBD2, was not cross checked with the DNA. The end of the DNA aligns better with TRBJ2-7, so the J call may be wrong. TRBV21-1 is classified as a pseudogene. This CDR3 region has 16 residues. The CDR3 protein is CASRLAGYQDSYEQYF. The CDR3 DNA reads TGTGCCAGCAGGCTAGCGGGTTACCAAGACTCCTACGAGCAGTACTTC.

The CDR3 DNA reads as TGTGCCAGCAGTCCACTCGGGAGGGCCAAAAACATTCAGTACTTC. Residues: CASSPLGRAKNIQYF. The chain uses TRBV12-3 or TRBV12-4 and TRBJ2-4; TRBD2 aligns across 7 bases. This CDR3 comprises 15 residues. The J segment lost 1 base and the V segment lost 5 bases, leaving 5 bases of the junction unmatched.

This clonotype was seen only a few times. This chain uses TRBV9 with TRBJ2-5; 7 bases are a match to TRBD2. The germline CDR1 and CDR2 sequences are SGDLS and YYNGEE. The V and J ends lost 0 bases and 1 base, in that order; junction bases with no gene match: 3. CDR3 length: 15 residues. This CDR3 is CASSVGWGGQETQYF. In nucleotides, the CDR3 is TGTGCCAGCAGCGTAGGATGGGGGGGCCAAGAGACCCAGTACTTC.